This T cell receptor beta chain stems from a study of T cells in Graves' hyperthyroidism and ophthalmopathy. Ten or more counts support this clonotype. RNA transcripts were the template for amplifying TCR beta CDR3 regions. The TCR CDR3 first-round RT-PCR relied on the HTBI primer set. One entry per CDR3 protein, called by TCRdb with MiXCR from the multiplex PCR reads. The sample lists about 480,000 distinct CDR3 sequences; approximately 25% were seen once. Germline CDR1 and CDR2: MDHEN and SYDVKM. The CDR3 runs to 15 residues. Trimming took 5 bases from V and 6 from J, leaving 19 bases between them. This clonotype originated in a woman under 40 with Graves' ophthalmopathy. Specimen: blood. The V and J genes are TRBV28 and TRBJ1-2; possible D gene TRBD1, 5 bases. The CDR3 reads CASSPYPGLGDGYTF. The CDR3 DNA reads TGTGCCAGCAGTCCTTACCCGGGACTGGGGGATGGCTACACCTTC.